What follows are 25 T cell receptor beta chains derived from one specimen sequenced in a study of cytotoxic CD8 clonotypes in ibrutinib-treated CLL. Clones were sequenced by immunoSEQ multiplex PCR, and TCRdb holds only the in-frame ones, with some missing. The table records around 310,000 clones, about 80% of them present only once. The sequencing used PBMCs, collected before ibrutinib treatment. The origin of the receptors is a human donor with chronic lymphocytic leukemia.

This chain connects TRBV29-1 to TRBJ2-1; no firm D call. This CDR3 is built from 13 residues. Trimming removed 7 bases from V and 8 bases from J, with 18 bases in between. Germline-derived CDR1 and CDR2 are SQVTM and ANQGSEA. The CDR3 coding sequence is TGCAGCGCTGACCAGGAAAACCGGGATGAGCAGTTCTTC. Translating it yields CSADQENRDEQFF.

This rearrangement joins TRBV13 to TRBJ2-1; maybe TRBD1 (5 bases). Looked up from germline, CDR1 is PRHDT and CDR2 is FYEKMQ (reference sequence). CDR3 length: 13 residues. V lost 0 bases to trimming and J lost 6 bases, with 6 bases between them. CDR3 DNA sequence: TGTGCCAGCAGCTTAGGAGGGGTCAATGAGCAGTTCTTC. Its translation is CASSLGGVNEQFF.

This clone was counted ten times or more. The chain joins TRBV27 to TRBJ2-5; D might be TRBD1 (6 bases). Germline lookup yields CDR1 MNHEY and CDR2 SMNVEV (reference sequence). CDR3 size: 12 residues. Trimming took 5 bases from V and 5 from J, leaving 9 bases between them. The CDR3 sequence is CASSTGLETQYF. The CDR3 DNA sequence: TGTGCCAGCAGTACAGGGTTGGAGACCCAGTACTTC.

This clone was detected only once. This sequence joins TRBV30 and TRBJ2-1; tentatively, D is TRBD2 (5 bases). The germline V gene has CDR1 GTSNPN and CDR2 SVGIG (reference sequence). The V end lost 5 bases, the J end lost 0 bases, and 17 bases lay between the germline ends. The CDR3 length is 16 residues. For the CDR3, the DNA is TGTGCCTGGGATCACCGGTGGGAGAGCTCCTACAATGAGCAGTTCTTC. Translated: CAWDHRWESSYNEQFF.

This clone has just a few counts. J is TRBJ2-5 and V is TRBV19; maybe TRBD2 (5 bases). The CDR3 covers 12 residues. Trimming removed 4 bases at V and 5 bases at J, with 8 bases between. Germline V CDR1 and CDR2: LNHDA, SQIVND (reference sequence). Here the CDR3 reads CASSTRGETQYF. In DNA form, the CDR3 reads TGTGCCAGTAGTACCCGGGGTGAGACCCAGTACTTC.

The chain carries TRBV5-1 and TRBJ2-5; a weak D match, TRBD1 (6 bases). V lost 0 bases and J lost 8, with 11 bases in between. Germline-derived CDR1 and CDR2 are SGHRS and YFSETQ. The CDR3 spans 13 residues. CDR3 in amino acids: CASSLDSGDTQYF. CDR3 bases: TGCGCCAGCAGCTTGGATTCAGGGGATACCCAGTACTTC.

This clone has just a few counts. The rearrangement joins TRBV28 to TRBJ1-3; D is perhaps TRBD1 (6 bases). This CDR3 has 14 amino acids. Germline V gene lookup returns CDR1 MDHEN and CDR2 SYDVKM. The ends were cut back, 11 bases at V and 0 bases at J, with 14 bases in the middle. The CDR3 region has the DNA TGTGCCGCTGGGGAGGACAGCTCTGGAAACACCATATATTTT. Amino acid sequence: CAAGEDSSGNTIYF. Looking up the rest from reference TRBV28 and TRBJ1-3 gives the full variable domain: DVKVTQSSRYLVKRTGEKVFLECVQDMDHENMFWYRQDPGLGLRLIYFSYDVKMKEKGDIPEGYSVSREKKERFSLILESASTNQTSMYLCAAGEDSSGNTIYFGEGSWLTVV.

This chain connects TRBV7-9 to TRBJ2-7; 10 bases map to TRBD2. The CDR3 spans 17 residues. CDR1 is SEHNR and CDR2 is FQNEAQ in the germline V gene (reference sequence). V lost 5 bases, J lost 4 bases, and 14 bases stayed unmatched. DNA for the CDR3: TGTGCCAGCAGCCGGGCCACCACCGGGACTAGCGTTTACGAGCAGTACTTC. As protein: CASSRATTGTSVYEQYF.

This chain links TRBV5-1 with TRBJ2-2, with D uncertain. The CDR3 extends over 14 amino acids. Trimming cost V 4 bases and J 0 bases, with 7 bases left between them. Germline CDR1 reads SGHRS; CDR2 reads YFSETQ. The CDR3 reads CASSPQANTGELFF. CDR3 bases: TGCGCCAGCAGCCCCCAGGCGAACACCGGGGAGCTGTTTTTT. Full variable domain (remainder filled in from reference TRBV5-1 and TRBJ2-2): KAGVTQTPRYLIKTRGQQVTLSCSPISGHRSVSWYQQTPGQGLQFLFEYFSETQRNKGNFPGRFSGRQFSNSRSEMNVSTLELGDSALYLCASSPQANTGELFFGEGSRLTVL.

This clone occurred once. Other DNA sequences in the same sample also yield this CDR3. V is TRBV28 and J is TRBJ1-5; possibly TRBD1 for D (5 bases). With 6 bases removed from V and 2 bases from J, the gap between germline ends came to 11 bases. The CDR3 covers 14 residues. Per germline, CDR1 MDHEN and CDR2 SYDVKM. CDR3: CASSPGGGNQPQHF. CDR3 bases: TGTGCCAGCAGCCCCGGGGGGGGCAATCAGCCCCAGCATTTT.

V is TRBV4-1 and J is TRBJ2-4, with D perhaps matching TRBD1 (5 bases). Trimming removed 2 bases from V and 1 base from J, with 12 bases in between. The CDR3 has 16 residues. CDR1 is MGHRA and CDR2 is YSYEKL in the germline V gene. The CDR3 region has the DNA TGCGCCAGCAGCCAAACAAGCAGGGTTGCCAAAAACATTCAGTACTTC. Translated: CASSQTSRVAKNIQYF.

CDR3 nucleotide sequence: TGTGCCAGCAGTTTAAGGTCAGCTAGCTCCTACGAGCAGTACTTC. Its translation: CASSLRSASSYEQYF. The genes are TRBV27 and TRBJ2-7, with unresolved D. Deletions cut 2 bases from V and 0 bases from J, with 11 bases between. This CDR3 contains 15 residues. CDR1 is MNHEY and CDR2 is SMNVEV in the germline V gene (reference sequence).

This chain links TRBV27 with TRBJ2-7, with 9 bases aligning to TRBD1. V shed 6 bases, J shed 3 bases, and the junction held 12 bases outside the gene matches. The length of the CDR3 is 16 residues. Germline CDR1 reads MNHEY; CDR2 reads SMNVEV (reference sequence). The chain's CDR3 is CASSSITGQGSYEQYF. For the CDR3, the DNA is TGTGCCAGCAGCTCCATTACCGGACAGGGGAGCTACGAGCAGTACTTC.

This chain connects TRBV25-1 to TRBJ2-7; 7 bases are shared with TRBD1. Germline assignment: CDR1 MGHDK and CDR2 SYGVNS. Germline trimming cut 4 bases from V and 0 bases from J; bases unmatched to any gene: 6. The CDR3 totals 15 residues. The CDR3 DNA reads TGTGCCAGCAGTGGGGATAACAGGGGCTCCTACGAGCAGTACTTC. It translates to CASSGDNRGSYEQYF.

The V and J genes are TRBV28 and TRBJ2-3; the match to TRBD1 covers 8 bases. The J segment lost 4 bases and the V segment lost 7 bases, leaving 7 bases of the junction unmatched. In germline, CDR1 is MDHEN, CDR2 SYDVKM. CDR3 length: 14 amino acids. As DNA, the CDR3 is TGTGCCAGCACCTCGGACAGGGAATCAGATACGCAGTATTTT. This encodes CASTSDRESDTQYF.

Only a few counts were recorded for this clone. The J gene is TRBJ1-2, the V gene TRBV29-1; 8 bases are shared with TRBD1. This CDR3 is 14 amino acids long. Germline CDR1 is SQVTM and CDR2 is ANQGSEA. The junction had 13 bases not matched to a gene; V was cut back by 6 bases and J by 7 bases. The CDR3 bases are TGCAGCGTGGTGCGACAGGGGTCGTTCTTTGGCTACACCTTC. This gives the protein CSVVRQGSFFGYTF. The variable domain in full, completed from reference TRBV29-1 and TRBJ1-2, reads SAVISQKPSRDICQRGTSLTIQCQVDSQVTMMFWYRQQPGQSLTLIATANQGSEATYESGFVIDKFPISRPNLTFSTLTVSNMSPEDSSIYLCSVVRQGSFFGYTFGSGTRLTVV.

The CDR3 here is CASSTNSGGLRAEAFF. The CDR3 nucleotides are TGTGCCAGCAGCACCAACAGCGGGGGGCTCCGAGCTGAAGCTTTCTTT. V is TRBV7-9 and J is TRBJ1-1, with D possibly matching TRBD1 (6 bases). This CDR3 comprises 16 residues. V was shortened by 5 bases and J by 6 bases, with 22 bases between the two germline ends. Germline lookup yields CDR1 SEHNR and CDR2 FQNEAQ (reference sequence).

As DNA, the CDR3 is TGCGCCAGTGCGGGAGGGGGAAGAGATACGCAGTATTTT. Translated: CASAGGGRDTQYF. The chain joins TRBV5-1 to TRBJ2-3; 9 bases are a match to TRBD2. This CDR3 contains 13 residues. The germline gives CDR1 SGHRS, CDR2 YFSETQ. Trimming cost V 8 bases and J 5 bases; bases outside gene matches: 6.

J is TRBJ2-4 and V is TRBV28, with 7 bases lining up with TRBD2. This CDR3 has 16 residues. Germline CDR1 MDHEN, CDR2 SYDVKM. V gave up 7 bases and J gave up 0 bases; unmatched junction bases: 9. The CDR3 is CASNDEGTIAKNIQYF. The CDR3 nucleotides are TGTGCCAGCAATGACGAGGGGACTATAGCCAAAAACATTCAGTACTTC.

V is TRBV27 and J is TRBJ2-3, with 10 nucleotides matching TRBD2. V lost 7 bases, J lost 1 base, and 8 bases stayed unmatched. The CDR3 runs to 16 residues. Germline V lookup: CDR1 MNHEY, CDR2 SMNVEV (reference sequence). CDR3 bases: TGTGCCAGCACCCCGACTAGCGGGTTGCGCACAGATACGCAGTATTTT. Translation gives CASTPTSGLRTDTQYF.

The chain links TRBV30 to TRBJ1-5; the D is unclear. Germline V CDR1 and CDR2: GTSNPN, SVGIG (reference sequence). The CDR3 loop spans 14 amino acids. V shed 0 bases and J shed 4 bases, with 10 bases lying between them. The CDR3 spells CAWSVAVTNQPQHF. In nucleotides, the CDR3 is TGTGCCTGGAGTGTTGCGGTTACTAATCAGCCCCAGCATTTT. The entire variable domain, with the rest obtained from reference TRBV30 and TRBJ1-5, is as follows: SQTIHQWPATLVQPVGSPLSLECTVEGTSNPNLYWYRQAAGRGLQLLFYSVGIGQISSEVPQNLSASRPQDRQFILSSKKLLLSDSGFYLCAWSVAVTNQPQHFGDGTRLSIL.

This clone was seen a single time. The chain employs TRBV2 and TRBJ2-5; 7 bases line up with TRBD1. The CDR3 runs to 15 residues. The germline CDR1 and CDR2 sequences are SNHLY and FYNNEI. Germline trimming cut 1 base from V and 0 bases from J; bases unmatched to any gene: 2. The CDR3 spells CASSEGTGDQETQYF. The CDR3 nucleotides read TGTGCCAGCAGTGAAGGAACAGGGGACCAAGAGACCCAGTACTTC. The full variable domain, with the rest looked up from reference TRBV2 and TRBJ2-5, is EPEVTQTPSHQVTQMGQEVILRCVPISNHLYFYWYRQILGQKVEFLVSFYNNEISEKSEIFDDQFSVERPDGSNFTLKIRSTKLEDSAMYFCASSEGTGDQETQYFGPGTRLLVL.

The chain combines TRBV9 with TRBJ2-1, with D hard to call. Germline CDR1 and CDR2: SGDLS and YYNGEE. The CDR3 contains 13 residues. V dropped 3 bases and J dropped 4 bases, with 8 bases sitting between them. CDR3 in amino acids: CASSATDYNEQFF. The CDR3 bases are TGTGCCAGCAGCGCCACAGATTACAATGAGCAGTTCTTC.

The V gene is TRBV30, the J gene TRBJ2-2; 9 nucleotides agree with TRBD1. The CDR3 extends over 15 amino acids. The ends lost 3 bases at V and 7 bases at J; junction bases unmatched: 9. CDR1 and CDR2 from the germline V gene are GTSNPN and SVGIG (reference sequence). As DNA, the CDR3 is TGTGCCTGGAGACCCGGGACAGGGAGGATCGGGGAGCTGTTTTTT. Encoded protein: CAWRPGTGRIGELFF. The variable domain in full, completed from reference TRBV30 and TRBJ2-2, reads SQTIHQWPATLVQPVGSPLSLECTVEGTSNPNLYWYRQAAGRGLQLLFYSVGIGQISSEVPQNLSASRPQDRQFILSSKKLLLSDSGFYLCAWRPGTGRIGELFFGEGSRLTVL.

The rearrangement uses TRBV29-1 and TRBJ2-3; TRBD2 matches at 10 bases. The germline gives CDR1 SQVTM, CDR2 ANQGSEA. The trim removed 5 bases at V and 0 bases at J, leaving 8 bases unmatched. This CDR3 has 16 amino acids. In nucleotides, the CDR3 is TGCAGCGTTCAGGGACTAGCGAAATCTAGCACAGATACGCAGTATTTT. The encoded protein is CSVQGLAKSSTDTQYF.